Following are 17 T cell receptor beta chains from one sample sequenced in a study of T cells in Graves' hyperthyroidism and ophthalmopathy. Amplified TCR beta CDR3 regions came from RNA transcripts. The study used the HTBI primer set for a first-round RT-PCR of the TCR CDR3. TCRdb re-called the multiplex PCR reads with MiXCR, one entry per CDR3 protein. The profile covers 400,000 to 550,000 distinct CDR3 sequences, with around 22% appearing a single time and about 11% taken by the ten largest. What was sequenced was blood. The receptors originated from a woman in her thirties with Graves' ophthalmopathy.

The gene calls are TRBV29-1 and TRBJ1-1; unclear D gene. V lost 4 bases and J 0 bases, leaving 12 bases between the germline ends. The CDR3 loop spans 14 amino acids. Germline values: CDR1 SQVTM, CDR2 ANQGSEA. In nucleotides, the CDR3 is TGCAGCGTTGTCAGAGGCGGCATGAACACTGAAGCTTTCTTT. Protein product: CSVVRGGMNTEAFF.

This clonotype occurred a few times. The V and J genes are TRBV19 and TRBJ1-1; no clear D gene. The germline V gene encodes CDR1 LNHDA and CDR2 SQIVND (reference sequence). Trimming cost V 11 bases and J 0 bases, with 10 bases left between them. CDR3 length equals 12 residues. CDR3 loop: CALLHLNTEAFF. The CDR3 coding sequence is TGTGCCCTCCTCCACCTGAACACTGAAGCTTTCTTT.

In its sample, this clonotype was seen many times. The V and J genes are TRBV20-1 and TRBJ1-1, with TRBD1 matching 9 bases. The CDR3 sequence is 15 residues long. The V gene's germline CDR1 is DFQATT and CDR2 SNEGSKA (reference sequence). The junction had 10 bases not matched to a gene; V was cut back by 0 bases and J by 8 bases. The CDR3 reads CSAREVQGARVEAFF. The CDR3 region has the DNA TGCAGTGCTAGAGAGGTACAGGGGGCGCGGGTGGAAGCTTTCTTT.

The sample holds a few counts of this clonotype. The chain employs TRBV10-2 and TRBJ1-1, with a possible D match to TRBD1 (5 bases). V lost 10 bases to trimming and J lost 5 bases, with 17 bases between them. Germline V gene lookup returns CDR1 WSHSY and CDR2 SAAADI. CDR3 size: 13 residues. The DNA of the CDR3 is TGCGCCACCTCTGGGGAGGGGTGGACTGAAGCTTTCTTT. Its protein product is CATSGEGWTEAFF.

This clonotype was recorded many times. In DNA, the CDR3 is TGTGCCAGCAGTTTAATGTTGTACTACGAGCAGTACTTC. Residues: CASSLMLYYEQYF. The chain recombines TRBV12-3 or TRBV12-4 with TRBJ2-7, with unresolved D. Trimming cost V 2 bases and J 3 bases, with 8 bases left between them. The CDR3 runs to 13 residues.

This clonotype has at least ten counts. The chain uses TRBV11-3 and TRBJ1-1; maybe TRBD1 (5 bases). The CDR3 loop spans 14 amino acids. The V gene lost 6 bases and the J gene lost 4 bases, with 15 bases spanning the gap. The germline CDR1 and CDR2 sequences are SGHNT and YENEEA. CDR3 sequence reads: CASSNGAFGTEAFF. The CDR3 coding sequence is TGTGCCAGCAGTAATGGGGCCTTTGGCACTGAAGCTTTCTTT. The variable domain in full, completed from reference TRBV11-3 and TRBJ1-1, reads EAGVVQSPRYKIIEKKQPVAFWCNPISGHNTLYWYLQNLGQGPELLIRYENEEAVDDSQLPKDRFSAERLKGVDSTLKIQPAELGDSAVYLCASSNGAFGTEAFFGQGTRLTVV.

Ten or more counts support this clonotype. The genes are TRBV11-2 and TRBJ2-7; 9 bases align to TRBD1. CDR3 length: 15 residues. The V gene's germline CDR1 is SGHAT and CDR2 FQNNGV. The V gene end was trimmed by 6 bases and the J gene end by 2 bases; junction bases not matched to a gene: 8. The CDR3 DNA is TGTGCCAGCAGACTGGGACAGGGACCCCCCTACGAGCAGTACTTC. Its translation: CASRLGQGPPYEQYF. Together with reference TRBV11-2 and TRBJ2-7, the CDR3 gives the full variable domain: EAGVAQSPRYKIIEKRQSVAFWCNPISGHATLYWYQQILGQGPKLLIQFQNNGVVDDSQLPKDRFSAERLKGVDSTLKIQPAKLEDSAVYLCASRLGQGPPYEQYFGPGTRLTVT.

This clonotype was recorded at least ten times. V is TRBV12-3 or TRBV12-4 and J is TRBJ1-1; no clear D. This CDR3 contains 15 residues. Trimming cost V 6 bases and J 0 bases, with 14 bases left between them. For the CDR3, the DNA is TGTGCCAGCAGCCCCACACAGAGAATGAACACTGAAGCTTTCTTT. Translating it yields CASSPTQRMNTEAFF.

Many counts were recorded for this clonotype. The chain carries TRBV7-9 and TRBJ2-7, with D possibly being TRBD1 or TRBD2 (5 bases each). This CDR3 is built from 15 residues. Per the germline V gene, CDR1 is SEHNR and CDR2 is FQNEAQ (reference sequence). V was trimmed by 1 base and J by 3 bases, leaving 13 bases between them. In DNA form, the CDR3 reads TGTGCCAGCAGCTTAGGGCAGGGAGCCCGCTACGAGCAGTACTTC. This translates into CASSLGQGARYEQYF.

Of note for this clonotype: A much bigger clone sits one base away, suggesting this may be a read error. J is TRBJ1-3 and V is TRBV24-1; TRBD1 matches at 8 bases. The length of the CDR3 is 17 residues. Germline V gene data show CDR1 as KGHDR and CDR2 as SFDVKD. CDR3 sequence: CATNDLRDRFSGNTIYF. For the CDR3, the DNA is TGTGCCACCAATGATTTGCGGGACAGGTTCTCTGGAAACACCATATATTTT.

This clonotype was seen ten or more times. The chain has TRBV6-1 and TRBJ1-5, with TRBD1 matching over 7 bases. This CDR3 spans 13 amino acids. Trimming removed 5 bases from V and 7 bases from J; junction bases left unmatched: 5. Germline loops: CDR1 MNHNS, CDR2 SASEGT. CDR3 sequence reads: CASSTGVEQPQHF. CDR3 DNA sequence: TGTGCCAGCAGTACAGGGGTGGAACAGCCCCAGCATTTT.

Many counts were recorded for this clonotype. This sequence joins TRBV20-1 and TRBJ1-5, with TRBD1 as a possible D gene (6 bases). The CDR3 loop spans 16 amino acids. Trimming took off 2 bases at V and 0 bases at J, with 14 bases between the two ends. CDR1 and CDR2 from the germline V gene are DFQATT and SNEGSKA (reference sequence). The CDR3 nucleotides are TGCAGTGCTAGAATCGACAGGACGTATAGCAATCAGCCCCAGCATTTT. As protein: CSARIDRTYSNQPQHF.

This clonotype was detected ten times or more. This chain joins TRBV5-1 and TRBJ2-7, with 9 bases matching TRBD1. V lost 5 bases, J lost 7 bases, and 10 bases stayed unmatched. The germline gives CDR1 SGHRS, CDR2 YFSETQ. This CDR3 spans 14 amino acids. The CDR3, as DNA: TGCGCCAGCAGGCTGACAGGGGGGCCCTTTGAGCAGTACTTC. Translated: CASRLTGGPFEQYF.

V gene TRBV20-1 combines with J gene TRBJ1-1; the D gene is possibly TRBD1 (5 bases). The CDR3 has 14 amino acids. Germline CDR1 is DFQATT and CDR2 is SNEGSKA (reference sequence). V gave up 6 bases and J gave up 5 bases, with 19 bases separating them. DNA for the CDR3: TGCAGTGCCACTAGAACCGGGGGTAGGACTGAAGCTTTCTTT. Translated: CSATRTGGRTEAFF.

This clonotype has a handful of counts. CDR3 DNA: TGTGCCAGCAGTCGTGAGGTGGCTAGCACAGATACGCAGTATTTT. As protein: CASSREVASTDTQYF. The chain links TRBV12-3 or TRBV12-4 to TRBJ2-3, with no clear D. V shed 5 bases and J shed 0 bases, with 12 bases lying between them. This CDR3 contains 15 residues.

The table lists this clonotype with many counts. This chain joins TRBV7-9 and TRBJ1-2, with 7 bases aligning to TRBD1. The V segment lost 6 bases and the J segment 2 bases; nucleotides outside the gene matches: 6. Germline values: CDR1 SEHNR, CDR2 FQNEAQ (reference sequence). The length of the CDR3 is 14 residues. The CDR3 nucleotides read TGTGCCAGCAGTCCGACAGGGATAAACTATGGCTACACCTTC. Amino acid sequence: CASSPTGINYGYTF.

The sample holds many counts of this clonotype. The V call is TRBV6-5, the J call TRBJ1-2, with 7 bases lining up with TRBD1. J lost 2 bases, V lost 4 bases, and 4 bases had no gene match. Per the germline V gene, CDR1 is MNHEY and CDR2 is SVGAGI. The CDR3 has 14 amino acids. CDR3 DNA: TGTGCCAGCAGTTCGCCGACAGGGAACTATGGCTACACCTTC. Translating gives CASSSPTGNYGYTF.